The T cell receptor beta chain described here comes from a study of cytomegalovirus exposure and HLA in healthy donors. About the study: A preliminary data release comprised 80 million or so unique TCRs obtained from HLA-typed donors. Overall study findings and caveats: Exclusion applied to some V segments, including TRBV6-2 and TRBV6-3, as they were indistinguishable. Per a prior analysis, the majority of TCR beta V segments were productive roughly 87% or roughly 30% of the time.

CDR1 KGHSH and CDR2 LQKENI come from the germline V gene. J lost 7 bases, V lost 3 bases, and 12 bases had no gene match. This CDR3 spans 16 amino acids. This clone occurred once. The antigen is unknown. This PCR relied on a set of 60 Vbeta primers and 13 Jbeta primers. As processed by the authors: As a later analysis found, there were roughly 80 million unique TCR beta chains, of which roughly 11 million were shared. Measured with immunoSEQ multiplex PCR; TCRdb has only the in-frame clones, and not every one. V and J calls and clone size come straight from that table; D and trimming were deduced from the DNA. The table lists fewer than 200,000 clones, 75% to 90% of them singletons.

The sequencing sample was made of PBMCs. The chain recombines TRBV18 with TRBJ2-7; 10 positions agree with TRBD1. The clonotype comes from a woman younger than 35 in good health and CMV-seronegative. DNA of the CDR3: TGTGCCAGCTCACCGACCGGGACAGGGGTTTCACGGGAGCAGTACTTC. This encodes CASSPTGTGVSREQYF.